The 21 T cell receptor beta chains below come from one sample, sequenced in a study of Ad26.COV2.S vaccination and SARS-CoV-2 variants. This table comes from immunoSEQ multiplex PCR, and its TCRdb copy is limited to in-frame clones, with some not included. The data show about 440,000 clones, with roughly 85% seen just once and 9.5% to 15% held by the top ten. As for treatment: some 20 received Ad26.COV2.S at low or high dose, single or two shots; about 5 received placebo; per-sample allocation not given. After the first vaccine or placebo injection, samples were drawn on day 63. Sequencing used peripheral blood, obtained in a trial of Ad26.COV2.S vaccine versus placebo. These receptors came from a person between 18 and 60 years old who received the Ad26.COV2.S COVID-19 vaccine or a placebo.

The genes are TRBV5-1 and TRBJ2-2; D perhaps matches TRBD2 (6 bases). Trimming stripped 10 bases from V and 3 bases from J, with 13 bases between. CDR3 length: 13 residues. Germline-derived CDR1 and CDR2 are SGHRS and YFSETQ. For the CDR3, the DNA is TGCGCCTCCACTGAGCGGGACACCGGGGAGCTGTTTTTT. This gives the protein CASTERDTGELFF. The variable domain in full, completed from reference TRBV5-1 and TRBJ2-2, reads KAGVTQTPRYLIKTRGQQVTLSCSPISGHRSVSWYQQTPGQGLQFLFEYFSETQRNKGNFPGRFSGRQFSNSRSEMNVSTLELGDSALYLCASTERDTGELFFGEGSRLTVL.

CDR3 bases: TGTGCCAGTAGTATAGATCTATTAGGGGCGATAGGGCCCAATCAGCCCCAGCATTTT. Its translation is CASSIDLLGAIGPNQPQHF. The chain is built from TRBV19 and TRBJ1-5; tentatively, D is TRBD1 (5 bases). Trimming took 0 bases from V and 3 from J, leaving 21 bases between them. The CDR3 length is 19 residues. Germline V lookup: CDR1 LNHDA, CDR2 SQIVND (reference sequence).

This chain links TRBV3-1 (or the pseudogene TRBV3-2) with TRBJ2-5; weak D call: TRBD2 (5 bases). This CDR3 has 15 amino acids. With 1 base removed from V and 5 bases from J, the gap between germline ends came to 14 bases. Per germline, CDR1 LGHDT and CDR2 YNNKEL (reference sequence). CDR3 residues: CASSQVLVQRETQYF. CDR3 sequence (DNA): TGTGCCAGCAGCCAAGTACTAGTTCAACGGGAGACCCAGTACTTC.

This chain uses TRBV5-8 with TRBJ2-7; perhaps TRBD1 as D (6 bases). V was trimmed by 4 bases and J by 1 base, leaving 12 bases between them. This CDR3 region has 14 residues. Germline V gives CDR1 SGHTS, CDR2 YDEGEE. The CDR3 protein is CASSPRDTSYEQYF. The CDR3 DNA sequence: TGTGCCAGCAGCCCCCGGGACACTTCCTACGAGCAGTACTTC. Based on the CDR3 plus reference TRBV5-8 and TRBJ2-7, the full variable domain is EAGVTQSPTHLIKTRGQQATLRCSPISGHTSVYWYQQALGLGLQFLLWYDEGEERNRGNFPPRFSGRQFPNYSSELNVNALELEDSALYLCASSPRDTSYEQYFGPGTRLTVT.

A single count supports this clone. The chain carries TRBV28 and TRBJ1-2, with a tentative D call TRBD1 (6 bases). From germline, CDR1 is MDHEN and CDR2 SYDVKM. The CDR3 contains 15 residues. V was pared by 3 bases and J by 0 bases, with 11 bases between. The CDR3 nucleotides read TGTGCCAGCAGTTTTGGGGGCAGATCTAACTATGGCTACACCTTC. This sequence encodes CASSFGGRSNYGYTF.

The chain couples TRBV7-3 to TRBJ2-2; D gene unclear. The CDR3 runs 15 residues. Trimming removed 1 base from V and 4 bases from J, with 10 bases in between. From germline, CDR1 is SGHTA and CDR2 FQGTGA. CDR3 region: CASSLIIGSTGELFF. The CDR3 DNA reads TGTGCCAGCAGCTTAATTATAGGAAGCACCGGGGAGCTGTTTTTT.

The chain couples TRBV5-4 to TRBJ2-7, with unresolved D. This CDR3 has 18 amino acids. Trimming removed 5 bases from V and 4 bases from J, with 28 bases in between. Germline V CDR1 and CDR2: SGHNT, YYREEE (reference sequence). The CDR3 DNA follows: TGTGCCAGCAGGAGACGGACGGAGCCATTTAACAACCTGTACGAGCAGTACTTC. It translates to CASRRRTEPFNNLYEQYF.

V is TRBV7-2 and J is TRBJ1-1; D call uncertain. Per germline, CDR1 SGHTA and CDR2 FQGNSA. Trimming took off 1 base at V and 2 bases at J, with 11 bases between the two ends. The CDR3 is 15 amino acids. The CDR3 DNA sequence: TGTGCCAGCAGCTTAGTCACGGGGAGCAACACTGAAGCTTTCTTT. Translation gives CASSLVTGSNTEAFF. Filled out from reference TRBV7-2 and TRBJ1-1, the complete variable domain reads GAGVSQSPSNKVTEKGKDVELRCDPISGHTALYWYRQSLGQGLEFLIYFQGNSAPDKSGLPSDRFSAERTGGSVSTLTIQRTQQEDSAVYLCASSLVTGSNTEAFFGQGTRLTVV.

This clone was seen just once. CDR3 nucleotide sequence: TGTGCCAGCAGTGAACAAAGCGGGGTTAATGAAAAACTGTTTTTT. This codes for CASSEQSGVNEKLFF. This chain uses TRBV25-1 with TRBJ1-4; D gene unclear. Germline lookup yields CDR1 MGHDK and CDR2 SYGVNS. This CDR3 has 15 residues. V shed 2 bases and J shed 4 bases, with 11 bases lying between them.

The CDR3 DNA follows: TGTGCCAGTAACTCAGGACGAACCTTTTCGGATACGCAGTATTTT. Translation gives CASNSGRTFSDTQYF. V is TRBV19 and J is TRBJ2-3; D gene uncertain. CDR3 length: 15 amino acids. Per germline, CDR1 LNHDA and CDR2 SQIVND (reference sequence). Trimming left V 7 bases short and J 6 bases short, with 20 bases between. Complete variable domain (other parts from reference TRBV19 and TRBJ2-3): DGGITQSPKYLFRKEGQNVTLSCEQNLNHDAMYWYRQDPGQGLRLIYYSQIVNDFQKGDIAEGYSVSREKKESFPLTVTSAQKNPTAFYLCASNSGRTFSDTQYFGPGTRLTVL.

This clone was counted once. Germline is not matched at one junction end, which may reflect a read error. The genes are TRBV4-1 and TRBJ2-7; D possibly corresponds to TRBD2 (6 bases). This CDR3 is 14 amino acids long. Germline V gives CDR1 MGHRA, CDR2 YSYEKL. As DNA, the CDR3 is TGCGCCAGCAGCCAGCGGGGCGGGGAACGTGCCGAGGAGTTC. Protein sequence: CASSQRGGERAEEF.

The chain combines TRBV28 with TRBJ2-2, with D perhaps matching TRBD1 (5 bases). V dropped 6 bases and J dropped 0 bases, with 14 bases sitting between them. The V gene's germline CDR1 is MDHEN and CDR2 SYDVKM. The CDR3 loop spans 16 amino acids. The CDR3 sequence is CASRAWGGPNTGELFF. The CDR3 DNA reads TGTGCCAGCAGGGCCTGGGGCGGTCCGAACACCGGGGAGCTGTTTTTT.

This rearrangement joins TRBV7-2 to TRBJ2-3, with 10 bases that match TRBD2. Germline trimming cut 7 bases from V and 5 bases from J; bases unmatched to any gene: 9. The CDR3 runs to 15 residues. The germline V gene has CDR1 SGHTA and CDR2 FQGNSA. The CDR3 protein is CASTMSGRAGDTQYF. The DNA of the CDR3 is TGTGCCAGCACAATGAGCGGGAGGGCGGGAGATACGCAGTATTTT.

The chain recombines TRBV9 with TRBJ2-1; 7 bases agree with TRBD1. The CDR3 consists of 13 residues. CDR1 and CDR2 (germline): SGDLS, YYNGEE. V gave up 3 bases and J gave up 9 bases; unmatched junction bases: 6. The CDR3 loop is CASSARQGAEQFF. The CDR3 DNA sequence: TGTGCCAGCAGCGCTCGACAGGGAGCTGAGCAGTTCTTC.

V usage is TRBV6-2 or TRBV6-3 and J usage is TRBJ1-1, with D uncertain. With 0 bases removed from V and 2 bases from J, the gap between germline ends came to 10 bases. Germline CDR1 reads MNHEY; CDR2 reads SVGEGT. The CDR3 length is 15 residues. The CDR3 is CASSYSRRANTEAFF. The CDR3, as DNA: TGTGCCAGCAGTTACTCGAGACGGGCAAACACTGAAGCTTTCTTT.

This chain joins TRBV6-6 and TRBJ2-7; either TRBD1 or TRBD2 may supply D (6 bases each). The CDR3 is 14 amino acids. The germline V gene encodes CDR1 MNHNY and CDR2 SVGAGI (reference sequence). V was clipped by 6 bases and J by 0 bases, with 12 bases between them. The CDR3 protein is CASRQGGTSYEQYF. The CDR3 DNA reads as TGTGCCAGCAGACAAGGGGGGACCTCCTACGAGCAGTACTTC.

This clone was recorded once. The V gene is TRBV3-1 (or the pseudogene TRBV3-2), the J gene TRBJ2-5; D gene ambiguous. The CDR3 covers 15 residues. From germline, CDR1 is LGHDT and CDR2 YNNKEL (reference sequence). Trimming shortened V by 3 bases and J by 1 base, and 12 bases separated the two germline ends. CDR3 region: CASSHNARVQETQYF. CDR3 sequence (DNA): TGTGCCAGCAGCCACAATGCACGGGTCCAAGAGACCCAGTACTTC.

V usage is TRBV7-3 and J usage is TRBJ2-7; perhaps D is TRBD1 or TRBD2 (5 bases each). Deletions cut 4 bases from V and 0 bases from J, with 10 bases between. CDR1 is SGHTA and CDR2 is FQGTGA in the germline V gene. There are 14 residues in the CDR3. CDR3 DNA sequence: TGTGCCAGCAGCTCCTCAGGGAGCTCCTACGAGCAGTACTTC. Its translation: CASSSSGSSYEQYF.

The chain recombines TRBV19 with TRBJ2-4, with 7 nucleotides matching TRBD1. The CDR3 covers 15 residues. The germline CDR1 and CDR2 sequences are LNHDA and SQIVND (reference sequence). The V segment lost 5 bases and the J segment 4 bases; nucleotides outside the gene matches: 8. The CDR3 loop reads CASSAPGRGKNIQYF. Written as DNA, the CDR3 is TGTGCCAGTAGTGCCCCCGGCAGGGGGAAAAACATTCAGTACTTC.

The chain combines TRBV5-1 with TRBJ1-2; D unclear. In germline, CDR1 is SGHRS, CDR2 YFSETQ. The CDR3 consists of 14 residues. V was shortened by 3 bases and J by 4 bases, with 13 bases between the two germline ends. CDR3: CASSYGFPPYGYTF. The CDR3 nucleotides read TGCGCCAGCAGCTACGGGTTCCCTCCCTATGGCTACACCTTC.

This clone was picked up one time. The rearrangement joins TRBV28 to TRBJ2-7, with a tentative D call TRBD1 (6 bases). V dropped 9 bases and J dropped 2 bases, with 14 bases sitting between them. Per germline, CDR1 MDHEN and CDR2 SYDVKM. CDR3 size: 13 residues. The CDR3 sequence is CASQPTGPYEQYF. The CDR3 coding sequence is TGTGCCAGTCAACCTACAGGGCCCTACGAGCAGTACTTC.